Listed below are T cell receptor beta chains from one sample, sequenced in a study of blood T cell repertoires in COVID-19. The data were produced by immunoSEQ multiplex PCR, yet TCRdb's version contains in-frame clones alone and is incomplete. The sample lists 300,000 or so clones; 90% were seen once. The sequenced sample consisted of peripheral blood. These receptors all stem from a woman between 40 and 50 years old with acute or convalescent COVID-19. The conserved cysteine and the conserved F or W are not part of the CDR3 here.

J gene,V gene,CDR3 protein
TRBJ1-3,TRBV5-6,ASSLAGAGGGNTIY
TRBJ1-2,TRBV11-2,ASSLNFGGTGTTPYT
TRBJ1-3,TRBV29-1,SVEMHRGAGNTIY
TRBJ1-2,TRBV27,ASSLSRTAAGGYT
TRBJ1-1,TRBV12-3/TRBV12-4,ASTRTGNTEAF
TRBJ2-3,TRBV10-3,AIMGGGTTDTQY
TRBJ1-5,TRBV24-1,ATSDRTGNSNQPQH
TRBJ2-3,TRBV5-1,ASRVAGGPADTQY
TRBJ1-2,TRBV30,AWKRLDYGYT
TRBJ2-2,TRBV7-3,ASSSQGVGTGELF
TRBJ2-2,TRBV7-3,ASSHFVGGGLNTGELF
TRBJ1-2,TRBV5-6,ASSPPQGNLNYGYT